A selection of T cell receptor beta chains follows, all from one sample in a study of cytomegalovirus exposure and HLA in healthy donors. Repertoires were generated with immunoSEQ multiplex PCR, while TCRdb's copy carries only in-frame clones and drops some. The sample has approximately 180,000 clones, under 85% seen once. The sample was PBMCs. The receptors were gathered from a man between 18 and 29 years old in good health and CMV-seronegative. CDR3s include the opening cysteine and the closing phenylalanine or tryptophan. Each record gives: clone size, V gene, J gene, D gene, CDR3 DNA, CDR3 protein. D genes are given only for firm matches. Clone size appears in some rows only: once, few, many, or a class for an expanded clone.

.	TRBV7-3	TRBJ2-3	.	TGTGCCAGCAGCTTACGCATGGCTGATACGCAGTATTTT	CASSLRMADTQYF
once	TRBV27	TRBJ1-5	TRBD1	TGTGCCAGCAGTACAGGGGGGAATCAGCCCCAGCATTTT	CASSTGGNQPQHF
.	TRBV19	TRBJ1-2	.	TGTGCCACCCTGGACAGCAACTATGGCTACACCTTC	CATLDSNYGYTF
.	TRBV19	TRBJ2-3	.	TGTGCCAGTAGTATAGGCCCCGGGACACTCACAGATACGCAGTATTTT	CASSIGPGTLTDTQYF
once	TRBV5-6	TRBJ1-5	.	TGTGCCAGCAGCGTATTACAGGAGAATCAGCCCCAGCATTTT	CASSVLQENQPQHF
.	TRBV2	TRBJ1-6	.	TGTGCCAGCAACAGGGATATGGGTTCACCCCTCCACTTT	CASNRDMGSPLHF
.	TRBV27	TRBJ1-6	TRBD1	TGTGCCAGCAGTTTGGACAGGGCTGGCAATTCACCCCTCCACTTT	CASSLDRAGNSPLHF
.	TRBV5-6	TRBJ2-6	.	TGTGCCAGCAGCTTGAAGCCTGGGGCCAACGTCCTGACTTTC	CASSLKPGANVLTF
.	TRBV7-8	TRBJ2-2	.	TGTGCCAGCAGCCGTGGGGGGACCGGGGAGCTGTTTTTT	CASSRGGTGELFF
.	TRBV19	TRBJ2-7	.	TGTGCCAGTAGTCAAGAAGGTCGGGGAAGCTCCTACGAGCAGTACTTC	CASSQEGRGSSYEQYF
.	TRBV4-2	TRBJ2-1	TRBD2	TGTGCCAGCAGCCAAGATGGGGGGGACAATGAGCAGTTCTTC	CASSQDGGDNEQFF